Listed below are T cell receptor beta chains from one sample, sequenced in a study of vaccination effects on CD4 cells after COVID-19. Data came from immunoSEQ multiplex PCR; TCRdb stores just in-frame clones and leaves some out. The sample contains about 55,000 clones, around 67% of which appear only once. These TCRs' antigens remain unknown. The starting material was CD4+ T cells from PBMCs cultured with SARS-CoV-2 spike peptides, obtained before COVID-19 vaccination. The receptors shown here come from a human donor who received a COVID-19 vaccine. CDR3s include the opening cysteine and the closing phenylalanine or tryptophan. The order of the fields is V gene, CDR3 protein.

TRBV4-2,CASSQELNTGELFF
TRBV5-6,CASRPAGGGNTIYF
TRBV5-1,CASRIQVMTTEAFF
TRBV30,CAWSLGLSYEQYF
TRBV12-3/TRBV12-4,CASSPRLNGYTF
TRBV6-5,CASSRTGGTDTQYF
TRBV2,CAGRGFANYGYTF
TRBV4-1,CASSRQVGNQPQHF
TRBV5-1,CASSLGGGSTGELFF
TRBV4-1,CASSAASGRSDTGELFF
TRBV21-1,CASSKVIGDRGGSPLHF
TRBV30,CAWSGQSEAFF
TRBV5-1,CASSLDLSSGNTIYF
TRBV27,CASSAGVRNEKLFF
TRBV2,CASSPQGSSGANVLTF
TRBV19,CASSDNRNTEAFF
TRBV12-5,CASGLRVRSYNSPLHF
TRBV3-1/TRBV3-2,CASSLTDTQYF
TRBV9,CASSVFAGAGGEQYF
TRBV29-1,CSGKDRTATEAFF
TRBV5-1,CASSRDRGHGYTF
TRBV11-2,CASSPTRANTGELFF
TRBV18,CASSPPGTGWGNQPQHF
TRBV11-2,CASSPWTGEEKLFF
TRBV30,CAWTGQLNTEAFF
TRBV28,CASGVTGGAAIYF
TRBV27,CASRTSVMGLNEQFF
TRBV19,CASSFLQGTEAFF
TRBV7-2,CASSLVFTERGELFF
TRBV6-6,CASSPGAPSGKYNEQFF
TRBV7-8,CASSPRYEQYF
TRBV11-2,CASSHSGRSYNEQFF
TRBV7-2,CASSLVGPVTEAFF
TRBV5-8,CASSFSGWGVNQPQHF
TRBV10-3,CAISESFRTANTGELFF
TRBV6-5,CASSYSSSASTDTQYF
TRBV4-3,CASSQEHGGAAYNEQFF